This T cell receptor beta chain was recovered during a study of cytomegalovirus exposure and HLA in healthy donors. Researchers ran the PCR with 60 Vbeta and 13 Jbeta primers. TCRdb's copy holds only in-frame clones and misses some; the assay was immunoSEQ multiplex PCR. The data show roughly 100,000 clones, under 85% seen once. The J segment lost 7 bases and the V segment lost 5 bases, leaving 7 bases of the junction unmatched. This CDR3 is 13 amino acids long. Germline loops: CDR1 MNHEY, CDR2 SMNVEV (reference sequence). The rearrangement links TRBV27 to TRBJ2-5, with 7 bases fitting TRBD1. The sample comprised PBMCs. This sequence was found in a man aged 40-55 years in good health and CMV-seronegative. CDR3 nucleotide sequence: TGTGCCAGCAGTCCGGGACAGACAGCGACCCAGTACTTC. Amino acid sequence: CASSPGQTATQYF.